The 17 T cell receptor beta chains below all came from one sample that was sequenced in a study of T cell responses to AZD1222 COVID-19 vaccine. Sequenced by immunoSEQ multiplex PCR; TCRdb stores in-frame clones only, minus some. Seen here are around 120,000 clones, roughly 92% observed once, and the top ten hold 0.9% to 1.4%. Source: peripheral blood, taken 28 days after the second AZD1222 dose. The receptors derive from an adult who received the AZD1222 COVID-19 vaccine.

The chain has TRBV7-6 and TRBJ1-4; 10 bases are shared with TRBD1. Germline V gene data show CDR1 as SGHVS and CDR2 as FNYEAQ. Germline trimming cut 2 bases from V and 5 bases from J; bases unmatched to any gene: 8. The CDR3 runs to 17 residues. In DNA form, the CDR3 reads TGTGCCAGCAGCTTAAGCCCGCCGGGACAGGGGAATGAAAAACTGTTTTTT. Its translation: CASSLSPPGQGNEKLFF.

In regard to this clone: In the same sample, other DNA sequences code for this CDR3. The chain recombines TRBV15 with TRBJ1-1; D is undetermined. Trimming pared 1 base from V and 0 bases from J, leaving 6 bases between. Looked up from germline, CDR1 is LNHNV and CDR2 is YYDKDF (reference sequence). CDR3 size: 14 residues. The CDR3: CATSRGGLNTEAFF. CDR3 DNA sequence: TGTGCCACCAGCAGAGGGGGATTGAACACTGAAGCTTTCTTT.

Only a few counts were recorded for this clone. The chain combines TRBV27 with TRBJ1-5; D is unresolved. With 7 bases removed from V and 0 bases from J, the gap between germline ends came to 22 bases. This CDR3 has 18 residues. Germline loops: CDR1 MNHEY, CDR2 SMNVEV (reference sequence). The DNA of the CDR3 is TGTGCCAGCACCCCACGCCCGCCAGGACTTTATAGCAATCAGCCCCAGCATTTT. Amino acids: CASTPRPPGLYSNQPQHF.

This clone has more than one count but fewer than ten. This chain joins TRBV7-2 and TRBJ2-3; 7 nucleotides line up with TRBD2. This CDR3 contains 13 residues. Germline assignment: CDR1 SGHTA and CDR2 FQGNSA. Trimming removed 5 bases from V and 1 base from J; junction bases left unmatched: 0. This CDR3 reads CASSGGGTDTQYF. The CDR3 region has the DNA TGTGCCAGCAGCGGGGGGGGCACAGATACGCAGTATTTT.

The chain has TRBV6-2 or TRBV6-3 and TRBJ1-1, with D unresolved. Trimming took off 4 bases at V and 1 base at J, with 7 bases between the two ends. This CDR3 contains 13 residues. Germline CDR1 is MNHEY and CDR2 is SVGEGT. In DNA, the CDR3 is TGTGCCAGCAGTTGGACCGAGAACACTGAAGCTTTCTTT. Translation: CASSWTENTEAFF.

This clone was seen once. The CDR3 protein is CAWRRVGTYEQYF. Here the CDR3 DNA reads TGTGCCTGGAGGCGGGTTGGCACCTACGAGCAGTACTTC. The V and J genes are TRBV30 and TRBJ2-7; D is possibly TRBD2 (5 bases). Per the germline V gene, CDR1 is GTSNPN and CDR2 is SVGIG (reference sequence). Trimming took off 3 bases at V and 2 bases at J, with 11 bases between the two ends. The CDR3 has 13 residues.

The chain carries TRBV6-2 or TRBV6-3 and TRBJ1-5; D ambiguous. The germline V and J ends were trimmed by 2 bases and 0 bases, with 5 bases remaining between them. CDR3 length equals 14 residues. Germline values: CDR1 MNHEY, CDR2 SVGEGT. Here the CDR3 reads CASSYLYSNQPQHF. Written as DNA, the CDR3 is TGTGCCAGCAGTTACCTTTATAGCAATCAGCCCCAGCATTTT.

The rearrangement links TRBV2 to TRBJ2-6; unclear D gene. V lost 0 bases and J lost 4, with 4 bases in between. Germline CDR1 reads SNHLY; CDR2 reads FYNNEI. The CDR3 consists of 14 residues. The CDR3 DNA reads TGTGCCAGCAGTGAAGCTCCCGGGGCCAACGTCCTGACTTTC. Translating gives CASSEAPGANVLTF.

The rearrangement uses TRBV4-2 and TRBJ1-5; weak D call: TRBD1 (6 bases). In germline, CDR1 is LGHNA, CDR2 YNFKEQ. With 4 bases removed from V and 8 bases from J, the gap between germline ends came to 18 bases. The CDR3 length is 15 residues. CDR3 coding DNA: TGTGCCAGCAGCCCGGCGGACAGCTCGTTTGAGCCCCAGCATTTT. It encodes CASSPADSSFEPQHF.

The rearrangement joins TRBV6-2 or TRBV6-3 to TRBJ2-4; 15 bases match TRBD2. V shed 2 bases, J shed 7 bases, and the junction held 0 bases outside the gene matches. The CDR3 contains 15 residues. Germline CDR1 and CDR2: MNHEY and SVGEGT. The CDR3 reads CASSYGTSGRNIQYF. CDR3 in DNA: TGTGCCAGCAGTTACGGGACTAGCGGGAGGAACATTCAGTACTTC.

The J gene is TRBJ2-7, the V gene TRBV7-9, with D possibly matching TRBD1 (6 bases). This CDR3 is built from 14 residues. Trimming removed 1 base at V and 2 bases at J, with 9 bases between. Germline assignment: CDR1 SEHNR and CDR2 FQNEAQ (reference sequence). CDR3 in DNA: TGTGCCAGCAGCTTAGGGGCAGGGGCCTACGAGCAGTACTTC. As protein: CASSLGAGAYEQYF.

The gene calls are TRBV28 and TRBJ2-2; 12 bases align to TRBD2. V was pared by 6 bases and J by 7 bases, with 6 bases of the junction left unmatched. The CDR3 has 15 amino acids. The germline V gene has CDR1 MDHEN and CDR2 SYDVKM. CDR3 residues: CASRTSGRMGGELFF. The CDR3 bases are TGTGCCAGCAGAACTAGCGGGAGGATGGGCGGGGAGCTGTTTTTT.

The chain couples TRBV7-9 to TRBJ2-2, with D tentatively TRBD1 (6 bases). The V gene lost 7 bases and the J gene lost 0 bases, with 12 bases spanning the gap. CDR1 and CDR2 from the germline V gene are SEHNR and FQNEAQ (reference sequence). The CDR3 sequence is 15 residues long. The CDR3: CASIRRTANTGELFF. In nucleotides, the CDR3 is TGTGCCAGCATCAGAAGGACAGCGAACACCGGGGAGCTGTTTTTT.

This CDR3 is CSAIPGQKAFF. In DNA, the CDR3 is TGCAGTGCGATACCGGGACAGAAAGCTTTCTTT. V usage is TRBV20-1 and J usage is TRBJ1-1, with 7 nucleotides matching TRBD1. The germline V gene has CDR1 DFQATT and CDR2 SNEGSKA (reference sequence). V was clipped by 6 bases and J by 9 bases; unmatched bases: 7. This CDR3 region has 11 residues.

This clone was found once. The rearrangement joins TRBV5-1 to TRBJ1-3; D remains ambiguous. V lost 0 bases, J lost 0 bases, and 13 bases lay in between. The germline V gene has CDR1 SGHRS and CDR2 YFSETQ. The CDR3 loop spans 17 amino acids. The CDR3 DNA reads as TGCGCCAGCAGCTTGGTAGGTCCTCTGAACTCTGGAAACACCATATATTTT. It yields the protein CASSLVGPLNSGNTIYF.

The chain uses TRBV7-9 and TRBJ2-2; 7 bases agree with TRBD2. J was trimmed by 4 bases and V by 5 bases; bases with no gene match: 4. The CDR3 loop spans 14 amino acids. Germline CDR1 and CDR2: SEHNR and FQNEAQ (reference sequence). CDR3 coding DNA: TGTGCCAGCAGCCAGGGACTACCCACCGGGGAGCTGTTTTTT. It encodes CASSQGLPTGELFF. The full variable domain, its missing parts supplied by reference TRBV7-9 and TRBJ2-2, is DTGVSQNPRHKITKRGQNVTFRCDPISEHNRLYWYRQTLGQGPEFLTYFQNEAQLEKSRLLSDRFSAERPKGSFSTLEIQRTEQGDSAMYLCASSQGLPTGELFFGEGSRLTVL.

V gene TRBV19 combines with J gene TRBJ2-3, with D unclear. Trimming removed 8 bases at V and 5 bases at J, with 8 bases between. Per the germline V gene, CDR1 is LNHDA and CDR2 is SQIVND (reference sequence). The CDR3 covers 11 residues. The CDR3 protein is CASATGDTQYF. In DNA form, the CDR3 reads TGTGCCAGTGCAACGGGAGATACGCAGTATTTT.